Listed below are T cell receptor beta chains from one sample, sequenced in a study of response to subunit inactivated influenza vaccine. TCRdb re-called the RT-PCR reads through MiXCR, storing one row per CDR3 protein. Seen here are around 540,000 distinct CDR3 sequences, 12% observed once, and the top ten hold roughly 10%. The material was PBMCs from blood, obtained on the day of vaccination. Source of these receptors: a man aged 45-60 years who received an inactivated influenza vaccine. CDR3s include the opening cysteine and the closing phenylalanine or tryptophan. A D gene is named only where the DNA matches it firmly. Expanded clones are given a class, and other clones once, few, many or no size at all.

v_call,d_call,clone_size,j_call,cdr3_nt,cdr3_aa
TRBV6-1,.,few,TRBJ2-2,TGTGCCAGCAGTGAAACGGCTAGCTTTGCGTCACGGGAGCTGTTTTTT,CASSETASFASRELFF
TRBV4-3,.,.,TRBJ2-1,TGCGCCAGCAGCCAAGAGGTGGGGGAAAGCCCCTACAATGAGCAGTTCTTC,CASSQEVGESPYNEQFF
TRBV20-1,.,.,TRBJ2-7,TGCAGTGCTAGCCAGTACAGTCTGTCCTCCGTCGAGCAGTACTTC,CSASQYSLSSVEQYF
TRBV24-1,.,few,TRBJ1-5,TGTGCCACCAGTGACTCCAGCCAATATAGCAATCAGCCCCAGCATTTT,CATSDSSQYSNQPQHF
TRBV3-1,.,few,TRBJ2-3,TGTGCCAGCAGCCAAGAAGGAGGAAGACTAGCGCAGTATTTT,CASSQEGGRLAQYF
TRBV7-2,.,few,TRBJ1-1,TGTGCCAGCAGCTTATCGGGCCTAGGGGGGAACACTGAAGCTTTCTTT,CASSLSGLGGNTEAFF
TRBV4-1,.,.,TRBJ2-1,TGCGCCAGCAGCCATAACAGAGGGACCCGGGACGTGGGTAATGAGCAGTTCTTC,CASSHNRGTRDVGNEQFF
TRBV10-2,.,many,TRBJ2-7,TGCGCCAGCGGGGACGGTTTCTACGAGCAGTACTTC,CASGDGFYEQYF
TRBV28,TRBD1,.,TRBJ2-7,TGTGCCAGCAGTTTACTACGGACAGGGGTCGAGCAGTACTTC,CASSLLRTGVEQYF
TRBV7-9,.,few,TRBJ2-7,TGTGCCAGCAGCGGGGACCACGAGCAGTACTTC,CASSGDHEQYF
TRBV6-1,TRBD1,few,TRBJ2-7,TGTGCCAGCATGAAGGACCGGGACAGGGGCTACGAGCAGTACTTC,CASMKDRDRGYEQYF
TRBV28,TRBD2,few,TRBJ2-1,TGTGCCAGCAGTTTGCCCGGGACTAACAATCTACTGGGGAATGAGCAGTTCTTC,CASSLPGTNNLLGNEQFF
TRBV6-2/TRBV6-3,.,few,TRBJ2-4,TGTGCCAGCAGTGTCCAGGGGGGCGGCCGTGTTGACATTCAGTACTTC,CASSVQGGGRVDIQYF
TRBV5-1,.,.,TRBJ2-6,TGCGCCAGCAGCTTTTTAGGGTACTCTGGGGCCAACGTCCTGACTTTC,CASSFLGYSGANVLTF
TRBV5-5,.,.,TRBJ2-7,TGTGCCAGCAGCTTGGAGGCCAGTGGTAGGGAGCAGTACTTC,CASSLEASGREQYF
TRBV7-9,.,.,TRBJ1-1,TGTGCCAGCAGCTGGGACACGACCCTGAACACTGAAGCTTTCTTT,CASSWDTTLNTEAFF
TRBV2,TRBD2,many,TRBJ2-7,TGTGCCAGCAGTGGGCTAGCGGGATTCTACGAGCAGTACTTC,CASSGLAGFYEQYF
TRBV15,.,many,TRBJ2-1,TGTGCCACCAGAGACTCCACAAACTACAATGAGCAGTTCTTC,CATRDSTNYNEQFF
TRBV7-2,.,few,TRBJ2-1,TGTGCCAGCATCCCGAAGGGAGGTAGGAATGAGCAGTTCTTC,CASIPKGGRNEQFF
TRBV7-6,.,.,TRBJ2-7,TGTGCCAGCAGCCCACCAGTAGGGACGGATCCCTACGAGCAGTACTTC,CASSPPVGTDPYEQYF
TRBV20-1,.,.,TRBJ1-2,TGCAGTGCTAGAGATGCGAGGGAAAACTATGGCTACACCTTC,CSARDARENYGYTF
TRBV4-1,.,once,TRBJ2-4,TGCGCCAGCAGCCAAGAGGTCGGCAGGGGCCAGGTAGCCAAAAACATTCAGTACTTC,CASSQEVGRGQVAKNIQYF
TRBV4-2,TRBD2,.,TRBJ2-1,TGTGCCAGCAGCCAAGGGGAGGAAGCGGGAGGCAATGAGCAGTTCTTC,CASSQGEEAGGNEQFF
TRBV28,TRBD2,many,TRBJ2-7,TGTGCCAGCAGTTCAGGGACTAGCAGTTCCTTCGAGCAGTACTTC,CASSSGTSSSFEQYF
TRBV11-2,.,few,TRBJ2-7,TGTGCCAGCAGGCCCCCACCCTGGGCTCTCAAAGGAATGGACGAGCAGTACTTC,CASRPPPWALKGMDEQYF
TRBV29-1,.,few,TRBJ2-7,TGCAGCGTTGAAAGTGGGGGCGATTACGAGCAGTACTTC,CSVESGGDYEQYF
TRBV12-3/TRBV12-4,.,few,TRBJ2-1,TGTGCCAGCAGTTTAGCGGGAGGCGGTGGGTATGAGCAGTTCTTC,CASSLAGGGGYEQFF
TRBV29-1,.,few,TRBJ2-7,TGCAGCGTTGTGACAGGAAATTCCTACGAGCAGTACTTC,CSVVTGNSYEQYF
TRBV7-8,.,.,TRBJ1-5,TGTGCCAGCAGCTTAGCCAGGGCGCAGCCCCAGCATTTT,CASSLARAQPQHF
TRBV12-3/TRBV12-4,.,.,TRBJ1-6,TGTGCCAGCAGCCTAATGGACAGATTTAATTCACCCCTCCACTTT,CASSLMDRFNSPLHF
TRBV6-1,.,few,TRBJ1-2,TGTGCCAGCACGTCGGGGCGCCTTGGCTATGGCTACACCTTC,CASTSGRLGYGYTF
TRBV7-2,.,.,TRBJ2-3,TGTGCCAGCAGCCCCCCAAGTATTCTGTCGCAGTATTTT,CASSPPSILSQYF
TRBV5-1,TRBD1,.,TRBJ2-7,TGCGCCAGCAGCTGGGACAGGGGGCGAGCGTGCGAGCAGTACTTC,CASSWDRGRACEQYF
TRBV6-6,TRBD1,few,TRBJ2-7,TGTGCCAGCAGTACAACAGGGGCCGAGCAGTACTTC,CASSTTGAEQYF
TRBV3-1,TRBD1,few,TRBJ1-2,TGTGCCAGCAGCCAAGGACGCCGGGACAGGGAGAACTATGGCTACACCTTC,CASSQGRRDRENYGYTF
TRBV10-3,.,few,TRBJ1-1,TGTGCCATCAGTGACACCAGGTCACAGGGCAGGACTGAAGCTTTCTTT,CAISDTRSQGRTEAFF
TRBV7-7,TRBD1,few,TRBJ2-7,TGTGCTAGCAGCCCCTCTCCGGGACAGGGAGGGGAGCAGTACTTC,CASSPSPGQGGEQYF
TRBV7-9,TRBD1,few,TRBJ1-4,TGTGCCAGCAGCATACCACAGGGGGGAAATGAAAAACTGTTTTTT,CASSIPQGGNEKLFF
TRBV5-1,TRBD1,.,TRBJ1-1,TGCGCCAGCAGCTCGACAGGGATGACTGAAGCTTTCTTT,CASSSTGMTEAFF
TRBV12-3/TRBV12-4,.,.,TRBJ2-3,TGTGCCAGCAGTGCCGTCCGAGATACGCAGTATTTT,CASSAVRDTQYF
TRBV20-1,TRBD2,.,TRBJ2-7,TGCAGTGCTAGAACGACTAGCGGGGGTGGGCAGTACTTC,CSARTTSGGGQYF
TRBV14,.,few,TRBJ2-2,TGTGCCAGCAGCCCACGGGGCTCCGGGGAGCTGTTTTTT,CASSPRGSGELFF
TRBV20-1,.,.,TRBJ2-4,TGCAGTGCTAATGACCTTCGGGGCAAAAACATTCAGTACTTC,CSANDLRGKNIQYF
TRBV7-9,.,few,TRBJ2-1,TGTGCCAGCAGCGGCCGGGACTTTCCTTACAATGAGCAGTTCTTC,CASSGRDFPYNEQFF
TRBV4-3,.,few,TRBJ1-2,TGCGCCAGCAGCCAAGATTTATGGCAGTCTAAATTCTATGGCTACACCTTC,CASSQDLWQSKFYGYTF
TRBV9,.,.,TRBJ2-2,TGTGCCAGCAGCGTAGCGGGGTACACCGGGGAGCTGTTTTTT,CASSVAGYTGELFF
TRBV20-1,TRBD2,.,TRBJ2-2,TGCAGTGCTAGAGGGGTGGGACTACGACCTTCCGGGGAGCTGTTTTTT,CSARGVGLRPSGELFF
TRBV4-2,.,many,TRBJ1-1,TGTGCCAGCAGCCAAGATGGGACGGCAAACACTGAAGCTTTCTTT,CASSQDGTANTEAFF
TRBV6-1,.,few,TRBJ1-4,TGTGCCAGCAGTGAACGGGGGTGGGAAAAACTGTTTTTT,CASSERGWEKLFF
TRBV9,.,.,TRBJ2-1,TGTGCCAGCAGCGTGCAGTGGAATGAGCAGTTCTTC,CASSVQWNEQFF
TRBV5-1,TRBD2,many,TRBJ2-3,TGCGCCAGCAGCCCCCAGACTAGCGGGACGGATACGCAGTATTTT,CASSPQTSGTDTQYF
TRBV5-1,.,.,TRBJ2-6,TGCGCCAGCAGCTTGGTGGGGGGGCTCGGGGCCAACGTCCTGACTTTC,CASSLVGGLGANVLTF
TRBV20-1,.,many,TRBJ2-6,TGCAGTGCCGGGACCGGGAGCTCTGGGGCCAACGTCCTGACTTTC,CSAGTGSSGANVLTF
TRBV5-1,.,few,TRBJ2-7,TGCGCCAGCAGCTGGGGAGGACCCGTCGAGCAGTACTTC,CASSWGGPVEQYF
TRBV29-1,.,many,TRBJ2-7,TGCAGCGTATACAGGGAGGCCGCCTACGAGCAGTACTTC,CSVYREAAYEQYF
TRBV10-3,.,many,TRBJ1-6,TGTGCCATCAGTGTAGGAGGGATGGGATCACCCCTCCACTTT,CAISVGGMGSPLHF
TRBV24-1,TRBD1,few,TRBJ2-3,TGTGCCACCAGTGATTACAGGGGAAGCGGCACAGATACGCAGTATTTT,CATSDYRGSGTDTQYF
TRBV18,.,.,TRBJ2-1,TGTGCCAGCTCACCAGAACAGGGATTTTACAATGAGCAGTTCTTC,CASSPEQGFYNEQFF